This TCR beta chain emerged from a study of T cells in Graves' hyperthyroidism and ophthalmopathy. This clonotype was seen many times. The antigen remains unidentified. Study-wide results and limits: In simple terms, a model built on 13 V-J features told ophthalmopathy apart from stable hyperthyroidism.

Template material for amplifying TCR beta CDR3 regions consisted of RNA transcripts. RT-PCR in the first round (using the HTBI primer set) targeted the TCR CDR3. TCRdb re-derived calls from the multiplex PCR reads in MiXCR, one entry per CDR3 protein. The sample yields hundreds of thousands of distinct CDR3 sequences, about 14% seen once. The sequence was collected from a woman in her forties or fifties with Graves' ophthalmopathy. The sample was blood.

CDR3 in DNA: TGTGCCAGCAGTTACGATGGGACAGGGGGCAATGGCTACACCTTC. Translation: CASSYDGTGGNGYTF. The chain recombines TRBV6-5 with TRBJ1-2, with 12 bases lining up with TRBD1. Per germline, CDR1 MNHEY and CDR2 SVGAGI. The trim removed 2 bases at V and 6 bases at J, leaving 4 bases unmatched. This CDR3 has 15 residues.